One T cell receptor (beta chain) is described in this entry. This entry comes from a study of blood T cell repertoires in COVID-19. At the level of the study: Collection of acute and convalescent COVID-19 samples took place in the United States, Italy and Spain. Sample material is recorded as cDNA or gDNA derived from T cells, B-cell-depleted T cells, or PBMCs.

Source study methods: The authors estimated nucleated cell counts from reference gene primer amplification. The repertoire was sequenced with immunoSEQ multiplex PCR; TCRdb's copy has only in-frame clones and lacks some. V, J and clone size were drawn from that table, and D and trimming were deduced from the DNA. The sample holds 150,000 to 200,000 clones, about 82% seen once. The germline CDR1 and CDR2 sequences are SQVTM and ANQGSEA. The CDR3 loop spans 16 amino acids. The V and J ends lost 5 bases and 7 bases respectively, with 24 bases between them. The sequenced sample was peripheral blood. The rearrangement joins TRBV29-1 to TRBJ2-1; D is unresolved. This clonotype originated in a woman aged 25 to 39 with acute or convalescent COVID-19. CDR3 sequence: CSVLLPNRIYTNEQFF. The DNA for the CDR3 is TGCAGCGTTTTACTCCCAAACAGAATTTACACGAATGAGCAGTTCTTC.